The 22 T cell receptor beta chains given below trace back to one sample, sequenced in a study of cytomegalovirus exposure and HLA in healthy donors. This PCR relied on a set of 60 Vbeta primers and 13 Jbeta primers. TCRdb's table, derived via immunoSEQ multiplex PCR, lists solely in-frame clones and lacks some. This table holds about 130,000 clones, approximately 80% found once. Sample: PBMCs. All receptors come from a girl aged 2-10 years in good health and CMV-seronegative.

This clone was detected only a few times. The chain links TRBV7-9 to TRBJ2-5; 10 bases fit TRBD2. The germline V gene has CDR1 SEHNR and CDR2 FQNEAQ (reference sequence). This CDR3 has 16 amino acids. J lost 1 base, V lost 3 bases, and 5 bases had no gene match. The CDR3 loop is CASSFTSGDLQETQYF. CDR3 DNA sequence: TGTGCCAGCAGCTTCACTAGCGGGGACCTCCAAGAGACCCAGTACTTC.

The chain links TRBV5-4 to TRBJ1-1, with D possibly TRBD1 on 5 matching bases. V was pared by 1 base and J by 1 base, with 11 bases between. CDR1 is SGHNT, CDR2 YYREEE, per germline (reference sequence). This CDR3 contains 15 residues. CDR3 nucleotide sequence: TGTGCCAGCAGCTTGATAGGGGTCGGGAACACTGAAGCTTTCTTT. This gives the protein CASSLIGVGNTEAFF.

V and J are TRBV28 and TRBJ1-4, with D possibly TRBD1 on 6 matching bases. V was clipped by 2 bases and J by 3 bases, with 25 bases between them. The V gene's germline CDR1 is MDHEN and CDR2 SYDVKM. The CDR3 is 20 residues long. CDR3 in amino acids: CASSLTRWGGARPANEKLFF. The DNA of the CDR3 is TGTGCCAGCAGTTTAACTCGTTGGGGGGGCGCCCGGCCAGCTAATGAAAAACTGTTTTTT.

CDR3 amino acids: CASSSGGALGTDTQYF. The CDR3 DNA reads TGTGCCAGCAGTAGCGGGGGGGCCTTAGGCACAGATACGCAGTATTTT. The rearrangement uses TRBV28 and TRBJ2-3; TRBD2 matches at 10 bases. Losses at the gene ends were 5 bases for V and 1 base for J; bases not matched to a gene: 6. The germline gives CDR1 MDHEN, CDR2 SYDVKM. The CDR3 consists of 16 residues.

The rearrangement links TRBV6-6 to TRBJ1-2; maybe TRBD1 (6 bases). Between the trimmed V and J ends, which lost 6 bases and 2 bases, there was a span of 16 bases. Germline V gene data show CDR1 as MNHNY and CDR2 as SVGAGI (reference sequence). The CDR3 extends over 15 amino acids. CDR3 DNA: TGTGCCAGCAGCCCCACCGGAACAGGGAACTATGGCTACACCTTC. This translates into CASSPTGTGNYGYTF.

This clone occurred once. V and J are TRBV27 and TRBJ2-3; a weak D match, TRBD2 (6 bases). The CDR3 covers 15 residues. Looked up from germline, CDR1 is MNHEY and CDR2 is SMNVEV (reference sequence). Trimming removed 4 bases at V and 2 bases at J, with 13 bases between. CDR3: CASSWTLATTDTQYF. The CDR3, as DNA: TGTGCCAGCAGTTGGACCCTAGCGACCACAGATACGCAGTATTTT.

The V and J genes are TRBV30 and TRBJ1-5; 7 nucleotides agree with TRBD1. The CDR3 extends over 13 amino acids. Looked up from germline, CDR1 is GTSNPN and CDR2 is SVGIG (reference sequence). The V segment lost 0 bases and the J segment 7 bases; nucleotides outside the gene matches: 3. The CDR3 region is CAWSVQGKQPQHF. CDR3 nucleotide sequence: TGTGCCTGGAGTGTACAGGGGAAACAGCCCCAGCATTTT.

This chain connects TRBV25-1 to TRBJ2-3; TRBD2 is a possible D gene (5 bases). Trimming removed 3 bases from V and 2 bases from J, with 12 bases in between. The CDR3 is 15 residues long. CDR1 is MGHDK, CDR2 SYGVNS, per germline. The chain's CDR3 is CASSDSPTNTDTQYF. CDR3 nucleotide sequence: TGTGCCAGCAGTGATTCCCCGACTAACACAGATACGCAGTATTTT. Full variable domain (rest looked up from reference TRBV25-1 and TRBJ2-3): EADIYQTPRYLVIGTGKKITLECSQTMGHDKMYWYQQDPGMELHLIHYSYGVNSTEKGDLSSESTVSRIRTEHFPLTLESARPSHTSQYLCASSDSPTNTDTQYFGPGTRLTVL.

CDR3: CASSPISQGTTEAFF. In nucleotides, the CDR3 is TGTGCCAGCTCACCAATCTCCCAGGGGACGACTGAAGCTTTCTTT. The rearrangement joins TRBV18 to TRBJ1-1, with D possibly TRBD1 on 6 matching bases. The germline V gene encodes CDR1 KGHSH and CDR2 LQKENI. There are 15 residues in the CDR3. V was shortened by 2 bases and J by 5 bases, with 15 bases between the two germline ends.

Remarks on this clone: Compared with germline, one end of the junction differs, possibly owing to a read error. This rearrangement joins TRBV30 to TRBJ2-3; a possible D gene is TRBD1 (6 bases). CDR3 size: 15 residues. Looked up from germline, CDR1 is GTSNPN and CDR2 is SVGIG (reference sequence). As DNA, the CDR3 is TGTGCCTGGAGCGGACGCGTTCCCTCGACAGGTACGCAGTATTTT. Its translation: CAWSGRVPSTGTQYF.

The chain uses TRBV7-9 and TRBJ1-3, with D perhaps matching TRBD1 (5 bases). This CDR3 contains 14 residues. Germline V gene data show CDR1 as SEHNR and CDR2 as FQNEAQ (reference sequence). V dropped 5 bases and J dropped 8 bases, with 16 bases sitting between them. The CDR3 protein is CASSEMGLRDTIYF. In DNA form, the CDR3 reads TGTGCCAGCAGCGAAATGGGACTCCGGGACACCATATATTTT.

The V and J genes are TRBV5-1 and TRBJ2-3; 13 bases fit TRBD2. Germline V gene data show CDR1 as SGHRS and CDR2 as YFSETQ. CDR3 length: 19 amino acids. V shed 4 bases and J 1 base; nucleotides not matched to a gene: 12. CDR3 sequence (DNA): TGCGCCAGCAGCCCCCATACTAGCGGGAGGGTTCGGGGCACAGATACGCAGTATTTT. This codes for CASSPHTSGRVRGTDTQYF. Supplemented by reference TRBV5-1 and TRBJ2-3, the full variable domain reads KAGVTQTPRYLIKTRGQQVTLSCSPISGHRSVSWYQQTPGQGLQFLFEYFSETQRNKGNFPGRFSGRQFSNSRSEMNVSTLELGDSALYLCASSPHTSGRVRGTDTQYFGPGTRLTVL.

The genes are TRBV9 and TRBJ1-2; D might be TRBD1 (5 bases). Germline lookup yields CDR1 SGDLS and CDR2 YYNGEE. This CDR3 region has 14 residues. V shed 3 bases and J shed 7 bases, with 16 bases lying between them. CDR3 sequence reads: CASSDGQGLLGYTF. The CDR3 coding sequence is TGTGCCAGCAGCGATGGGCAGGGACTACTTGGCTACACCTTC.

This clone showed up just once. This chain connects TRBV4-3 to TRBJ2-2; D call uncertain. Germline-derived CDR1 and CDR2 are LGHNA and YSLEER. V lost 0 bases, J lost 6 bases, and 5 bases lay in between. CDR3 length: 13 residues. CDR3 protein: CASSQDSAGELFF. For the CDR3, the DNA is TGCGCCAGCAGCCAAGACTCTGCCGGGGAGCTGTTTTTT.

This chain connects TRBV28 to TRBJ2-2; 7 bases match TRBD2. The CDR3 loop spans 14 amino acids. Germline CDR1 MDHEN, CDR2 SYDVKM. Trimming took 6 bases from V and 5 from J; bases not matched to a gene: 6. Here the CDR3 reads CASRPVGGTGELFF. The CDR3 coding sequence is TGTGCCAGCAGGCCGGTGGGGGGGACCGGGGAGCTGTTTTTT.

J is TRBJ2-5 and V is TRBV23-1, with 8 bases matching TRBD1. TRBV23-1 is treated as an ORF (open reading frame) with a function not yet certain. J gave up 4 bases and V 0 bases, and 4 bases lay outside the gene matches. This CDR3 has 15 residues. CDR3 DNA: TGCGCCAGCAGTCAATCTCTACAGGGGGGAGAGACCCAGTACTTC. Encoded protein: CASSQSLQGGETQYF.

This clone was observed a few times. The V and J genes are TRBV30 and TRBJ2-3; TRBD1 aligns across 11 bases. Per the germline V gene, CDR1 is GTSNPN and CDR2 is SVGIG (reference sequence). The trim removed 3 bases at V and 4 bases at J, leaving 3 bases unmatched. The CDR3 has 14 amino acids. DNA of the CDR3: TGTGCCTGGAGGGGACAGGGGGAGGCAGATACGCAGTATTTT. This translates into CAWRGQGEADTQYF.

This chain connects TRBV28 to TRBJ2-7; D is uncertain. This CDR3 has 15 amino acids. Per the germline V gene, CDR1 is MDHEN and CDR2 is SYDVKM. The V end was cut by 7 bases, the J end by 0 bases, with 16 bases between. The CDR3 loop is CASTPPSKSSYEQYF. CDR3 DNA: TGTGCCAGCACTCCCCCCTCTAAGAGCTCCTACGAGCAGTACTTC.

The V gene is TRBV4-1, the J gene TRBJ2-1; TRBD2 agrees at 8 bases. The V gene's germline CDR1 is MGHRA and CDR2 YSYEKL. Trimming cost V 5 bases and J 0 bases; bases outside gene matches: 15. This CDR3 has 19 amino acids. The CDR3 DNA reads as TGCGCCAGCAGCGGGAATAGCGGGACATTGAGGGACTCCTACAATGAGCAGTTCTTC. Protein: CASSGNSGTLRDSYNEQFF.

V gene TRBV5-1 combines with J gene TRBJ1-6; TRBD1 aligns across 8 bases. V lost 2 bases to trimming and J lost 9 bases; unmatched junction nucleotides: 7. Per the germline V gene, CDR1 is SGHRS and CDR2 is YFSETQ. This CDR3 has 15 amino acids. CDR3 sequence reads: CASSLGQGAGSPLHF. CDR3 bases: TGCGCCAGCAGCTTAGGCCAGGGGGCGGGTTCACCCCTCCACTTT.

This clone was found once. The conserved closing phenylalanine or tryptophan is absent in this CDR3, likely reflecting a read error. The chain joins TRBV7-3 to TRBJ1-5; 7 bases line up with TRBD1. J was trimmed by 0 bases and V by 5 bases; bases with no gene match: 4. Germline CDR1 and CDR2: SGHTA and FQGTGA. This CDR3 region has 15 residues. The CDR3 loop is CASSPTGLSNQPQHV. CDR3 DNA: TGTGCCAGCAGCCCGACAGGGCTTAGCAATCAGCCCCAGCATGTT.

This rearrangement joins TRBV18 to TRBJ1-1; 12 bases map to TRBD1. The germline V gene has CDR1 KGHSH and CDR2 LQKENI. V gave up 2 bases and J gave up 5 bases; unmatched junction bases: 3. CDR3 length: 15 amino acids. The CDR3 sequence: CASSPGTGGATEAFF. CDR3 coding DNA: TGTGCCAGCTCACCAGGGACAGGGGGCGCGACTGAAGCTTTCTTT. Combining the CDR3 with reference TRBV18 and TRBJ1-1 gives the whole variable domain NAGVMQNPRHLVRRRGQEARLRCSPMKGHSHVYWYRQLPEEGLKFMVYLQKENIIDESGMPKERFSAEFPKEGPSILRIQQVVRGDSAAYFCASSPGTGGATEAFFGQGTRLTVV.